A selection of T cell receptor beta chains follows, all from one sample in a study of blood T cell repertoires in COVID-19. Measured with immunoSEQ multiplex PCR; TCRdb has only the in-frame clones, and not every one. Among about 110,000 clones listed, about 85% were seen once. The sequenced material came from peripheral blood. The source is a human donor in a cohort sampled during active COVID-19. CDR3s include the opening cysteine and the closing phenylalanine or tryptophan. A D gene is named only where the DNA matches it firmly. Some rows mark clone size as missing; the rest say once, few, many or name a class of expanded clone.

d_call j_call clone_size v_call cdr3_nt cdr3_aa
TRBD1 TRBJ1-1 . TRBV9 TGTGCCAGCAGCGTAGCTCCGACAGGGGAGGAAGAAGCTTTCTTT CASSVAPTGEEEAFF
TRBD1 TRBJ1-1 . TRBV5-1 TGCGCCAGCAGCTTTTACGACAGGGGGCTAACTGAAGCTTTCTTT CASSFYDRGLTEAFF
TRBD1 TRBJ1-2 . TRBV5-4 TGTGCCAGCAGCTCACCACCGGACAGGAGGGGCGATGGCTACACCTTC CASSSPPDRRGDGYTF
TRBD2 TRBJ2-5 . TRBV11-2 TGTGCCAGCACACTACGGGCTAGCGGGGGGACTCAAGAGACCCAGTACTTC CASTLRASGGTQETQYF
TRBD2 TRBJ2-1 . TRBV7-3 TGTGCCAGCAGCTTATATCGTAGCGGGAAAAACAATGAGCAGTTCTTC CASSLYRSGKNNEQFF
. TRBJ2-5 many TRBV7-2 TGTGCCAGCAGCTCCCAAGTGGGTCGTGAGGAAGAGACCCAGTACTTC CASSSQVGREEETQYF
. TRBJ2-7 once TRBV29-1 TGCAGCGTTGAAGTACAGGGCGGCGAGCAGTACTTC CSVEVQGGEQYF
. TRBJ2-3 . TRBV18 TGTGCCAGCTCACCACCCTCGCGGGGCACAGATACGCAGTATTTT CASSPPSRGTDTQYF
TRBD1 TRBJ1-1 . TRBV6-2/TRBV6-3 TGTGCCAGCAGTCAATACGGGACAGGGATGTTAACTGAAGCTTTCTTT CASSQYGTGMLTEAFF
. TRBJ1-6 . TRBV13 TGTGCCAGCAGCTGGGCCCCCTCAGGGCTACGCTCCTATAATTCACCCCTCCACTTT CASSWAPSGLRSYNSPLHF
. TRBJ2-3 . TRBV29-1 TGCAGCGTTGAGTCCAGATATACAGATACGCAGTATTTT CSVESRYTDTQYF
. TRBJ1-1 . TRBV29-1 TGCAGCGTTGAGAGGGGGTTGAACACTGAAGCTTTCTTT CSVERGLNTEAFF
. TRBJ1-1 . TRBV10-3 TGTGCCATCAGTGAGCCAGAGAAGGAACAGGGTACGGACACTGAAGCTTTCTTT CAISEPEKEQGTDTEAFF
. TRBJ2-1 . TRBV19 TGTGCCAGTAGTGACCACAGGAGAATGGTTAGTGGTGAGCAGTTCTTC CASSDHRRMVSGEQFF
. TRBJ2-4 . TRBV9 TGTGCCAGCAGCCCCCAGACAGAAGGGAACATTCAGTACTTC CASSPQTEGNIQYF
TRBD1 TRBJ1-6 . TRBV9 TGTGCCAGCAGCGTACAGGGGGCGGAGGAATCACCCCTCCACTTT CASSVQGAEESPLHF
TRBD2 TRBJ2-1 . TRBV9 TGTGCCAGCAGCGCGGGAAGAAGGACTAGCGGGGCCGCGGACAATGAGCAGTTCTTC CASSAGRRTSGAADNEQFF
TRBD1 TRBJ1-1 many TRBV7-8 TGTGCCAGCAGCTTAGAAGCCGGGACAGGGGACACTGAAGCTTTCTTT CASSLEAGTGDTEAFF
TRBD2 TRBJ2-5 . TRBV19 TGTGCCAGTAGTAGAACTAGCGGGAGTTATCAAGAGACCCAGTACTTC CASSRTSGSYQETQYF
TRBD2 TRBJ2-7 . TRBV27 TGTGCCAGCAGTTCTCGACTAGCGCGTCCGATCAGCGACGAGCAGTACTTC CASSSRLARPISDEQYF
. TRBJ1-4 . TRBV29-1 TGCAGCGTTGCAGATCGGGGGGATGAAAAACTGTTTTTT CSVADRGDEKLFF
TRBD2 TRBJ2-7 . TRBV3-1/TRBV3-2 TGTGCCAGCAGCCAAGAGAAGGCAGGGAGGGCCGAGCAGTACTTC CASSQEKAGRAEQYF
. TRBJ2-5 . TRBV4-3 TGCGCCAGCAGCCAAGATCGTCTGCGGGGAGGAGAGACCCAGTACTTC CASSQDRLRGGETQYF
. TRBJ1-2 . TRBV18 TGTGCCAGCTCAGCTACCGTGGACTATGGCTACACCTTC CASSATVDYGYTF
. TRBJ2-7 . TRBV10-2 TGCGCCACACAGAGGCAGGGCGTCTCCTACGAGCAGTACTTC CATQRQGVSYEQYF
TRBD2 TRBJ2-1 . TRBV4-3 TGCGCCAGCAGCCCGACTGGCAGCGGGAGGGCTTATGAGCAGTTCTTC CASSPTGSGRAYEQFF
. TRBJ1-1 . TRBV28 TGTGCCAGCAGTTCCGGGACAATCTCTGAAGCTTTCTTT CASSSGTISEAFF
TRBD2 TRBJ2-1 . TRBV7-3 TGTGCCAGCAGCCCAACTAGCGGGGGGGCCCGTGAGCAGTTCTTC CASSPTSGGAREQFF
. TRBJ2-4 . TRBV19 TGTGCCAGTAGATACTCCGGGACACGGGGCATTCAGTACTTC CASRYSGTRGIQYF
. TRBJ1-5 . TRBV4-1 TGCGCCAGCAGCCAAACCCCCACAGGTGGGGGCAATCAGCCCCAGCATTTT CASSQTPTGGGNQPQHF